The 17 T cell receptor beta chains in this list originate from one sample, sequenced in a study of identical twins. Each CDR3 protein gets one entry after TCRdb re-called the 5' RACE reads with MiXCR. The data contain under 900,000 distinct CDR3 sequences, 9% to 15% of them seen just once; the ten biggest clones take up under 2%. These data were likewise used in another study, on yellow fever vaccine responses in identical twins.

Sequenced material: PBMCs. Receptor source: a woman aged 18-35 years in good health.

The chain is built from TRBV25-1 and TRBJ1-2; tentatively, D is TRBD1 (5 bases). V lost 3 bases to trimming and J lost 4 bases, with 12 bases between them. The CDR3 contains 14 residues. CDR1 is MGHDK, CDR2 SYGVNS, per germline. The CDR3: CASSDRGTPYGYTF. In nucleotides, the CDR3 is TGTGCCAGCAGTGATAGGGGAACCCCCTATGGCTACACCTTC.

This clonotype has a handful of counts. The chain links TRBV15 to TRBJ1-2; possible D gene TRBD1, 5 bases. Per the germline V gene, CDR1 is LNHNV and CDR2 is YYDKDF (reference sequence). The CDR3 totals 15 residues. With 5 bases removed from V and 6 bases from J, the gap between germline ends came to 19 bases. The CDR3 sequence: CATSGRLGTDDGYTF. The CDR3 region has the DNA TGTGCCACCAGCGGAAGGTTGGGGACTGATGATGGCTACACCTTC.

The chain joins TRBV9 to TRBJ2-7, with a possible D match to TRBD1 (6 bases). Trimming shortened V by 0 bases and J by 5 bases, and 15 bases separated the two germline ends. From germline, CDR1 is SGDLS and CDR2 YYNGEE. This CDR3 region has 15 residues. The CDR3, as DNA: TGTGCCAGCAGCGTAGAGCCCACAGGGTCCCACGAGCAGTACTTC. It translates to CASSVEPTGSHEQYF.

DNA of the CDR3: TGTGCCAGTAGTCCTCGCCGGGACAGGGGGCTGGGCTACGAGCAGTACTTC. Protein: CASSPRRDRGLGYEQYF. The chain couples TRBV19 to TRBJ2-7; TRBD1 matches 12 bases. Germline trimming cut 5 bases from V and 3 bases from J; bases unmatched to any gene: 11. This CDR3 is built from 17 residues. Germline lookup yields CDR1 LNHDA and CDR2 SQIVND (reference sequence).

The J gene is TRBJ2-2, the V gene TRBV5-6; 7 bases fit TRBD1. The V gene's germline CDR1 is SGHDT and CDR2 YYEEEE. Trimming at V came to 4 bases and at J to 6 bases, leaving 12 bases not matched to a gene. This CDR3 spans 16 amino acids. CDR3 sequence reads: CASSPRRQGWAGELFF. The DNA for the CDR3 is TGTGCCAGCAGCCCCCGAAGACAGGGATGGGCCGGGGAGCTGTTTTTT.

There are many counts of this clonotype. CDR3 nucleotides: TGCAGTGTTCAGGGGGCTAATTCACCCCTCCACTTT. The encoded protein is CSVQGANSPLHF. The chain uses TRBV20-1 and TRBJ1-6, with 8 bases identical to TRBD1. V dropped 7 bases and J dropped 6; count of bases not matched to a gene: 2. Germline CDR1 is DFQATT and CDR2 is SNEGSKA (reference sequence). The CDR3 runs to 12 residues.

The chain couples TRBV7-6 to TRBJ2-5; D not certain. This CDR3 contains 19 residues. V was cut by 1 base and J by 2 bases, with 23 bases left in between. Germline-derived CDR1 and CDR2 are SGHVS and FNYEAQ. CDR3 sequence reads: CASSLGAIFVRRSQETQYF. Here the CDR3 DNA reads TGTGCCAGCAGCTTAGGGGCCATTTTCGTTAGAAGAAGTCAAGAGACCCAGTACTTC.

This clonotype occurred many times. CDR3 nucleotides: TGTGCCACCAGTGAAGGACCAAGCACAGATACGCAGTATTTT. Translating it yields CATSEGPSTDTQYF. The rearrangement links TRBV24-1 to TRBJ2-3; no clear D gene. The V gene lost 4 bases and the J gene lost 0 bases, with 7 bases spanning the gap. The CDR3 has 14 residues. Germline V gene data show CDR1 as KGHDR and CDR2 as SFDVKD.

The CDR3 DNA reads TGTGCCACCAGCGGCGGGGGAAGTCGCGGGCAGTACTTC. Translation: CATSGGGSRGQYF. The rearrangement uses TRBV15 and TRBJ2-7; 7 bases line up with TRBD2. Germline CDR1 is LNHNV and CDR2 is YYDKDF (reference sequence). V shed 5 bases, J shed 9 bases, and the junction held 10 bases outside the gene matches. The CDR3 loop spans 13 amino acids.

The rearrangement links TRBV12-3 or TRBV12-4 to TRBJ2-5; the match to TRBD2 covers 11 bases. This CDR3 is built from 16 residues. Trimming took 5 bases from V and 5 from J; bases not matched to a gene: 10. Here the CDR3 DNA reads TGTGCCAGCAGTCCTTCGACTAGCGGGGCAGGGGAGACCCAGTACTTC. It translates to CASSPSTSGAGETQYF.

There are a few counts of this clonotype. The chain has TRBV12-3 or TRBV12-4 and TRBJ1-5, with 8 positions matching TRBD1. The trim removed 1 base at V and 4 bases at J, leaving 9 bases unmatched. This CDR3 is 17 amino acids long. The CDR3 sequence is CASSLGAGGAKNQPQHF. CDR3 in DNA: TGTGCCAGCAGTTTAGGGGCAGGGGGCGCGAAGAATCAGCCCCAGCATTTT.

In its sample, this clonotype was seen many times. For the CDR3, the DNA is TGTGCCAGCAGCTTTCCTAGCGGACCCTACAATGAGCAGTTCTTC. It specifies CASSFPSGPYNEQFF. The J gene is TRBJ2-1, the V gene TRBV7-8, with TRBD2 identical over 7 bases. Looked up from germline, CDR1 is SGHVS and CDR2 is FQNEAQ. Unmatched junction bases numbered 4, after V lost 3 bases and J lost 2 bases. The CDR3 runs to 15 residues. Variable domain in full (rest from reference TRBV7-8 and TRBJ2-1): GAGVSQSPRYKVAKRGQDVALRCDPISGHVSLFWYQQALGQGPEFLTYFQNEAQLDKSGLPSDRFFAERPEGSVSTLKIQRTQQEDSAVYLCASSFPSGPYNEQFFGPGTRLTVL.

Written as DNA, the CDR3 is TGTGCCAGCAGTGACCTAGGCGGCTACAATGAGCAGTTCTTC. Translating gives CASSDLGGYNEQFF. The chain joins TRBV12-3 or TRBV12-4 to TRBJ2-1; D unresolved. V gave up 5 bases and J gave up 3 bases, with 11 bases separating them. The CDR3 contains 14 residues.

As DNA, the CDR3 is TGTGCCACCAGCAGAGGACTAGCGGGGAGCTTCCTCACAGATACGCAGTATTTT. Residues: CATSRGLAGSFLTDTQYF. This chain links TRBV15 with TRBJ2-3; 11 positions match TRBD2. Germline lookup yields CDR1 LNHNV and CDR2 YYDKDF (reference sequence). After removal of 1 base from V and 2 bases from J, the junction contained 8 bases not matched to a gene. This CDR3 region has 18 residues.

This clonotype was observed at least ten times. This CDR3 is CASSDGRIYGYTF. CDR3 coding DNA: TGTGCCAGCAGTGACGGCCGCATATATGGCTACACCTTC. The chain uses TRBV25-1 and TRBJ1-2; D is undetermined. The CDR3 is made up of 13 amino acids. Germline V gene sequence: CDR1 MGHDK, CDR2 SYGVNS. Between the trimmed V and J ends, which lost 3 bases and 5 bases, there was a span of 10 bases.

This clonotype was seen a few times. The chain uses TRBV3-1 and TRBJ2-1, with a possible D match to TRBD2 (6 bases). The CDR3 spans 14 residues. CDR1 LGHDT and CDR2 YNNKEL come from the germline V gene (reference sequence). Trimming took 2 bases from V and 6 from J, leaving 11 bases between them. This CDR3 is CASSQRDGSNEQFF. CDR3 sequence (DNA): TGTGCCAGCAGCCAACGTGACGGGAGCAATGAGCAGTTCTTC.

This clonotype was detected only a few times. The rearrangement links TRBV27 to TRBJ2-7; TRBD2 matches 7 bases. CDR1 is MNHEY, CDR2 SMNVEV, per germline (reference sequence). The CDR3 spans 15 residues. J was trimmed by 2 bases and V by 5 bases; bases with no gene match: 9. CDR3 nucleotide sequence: TGTGCCAGCAGTCCTCGACTAGCCGCACCCTACGAGCAGTACTTC. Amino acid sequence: CASSPRLAAPYEQYF.